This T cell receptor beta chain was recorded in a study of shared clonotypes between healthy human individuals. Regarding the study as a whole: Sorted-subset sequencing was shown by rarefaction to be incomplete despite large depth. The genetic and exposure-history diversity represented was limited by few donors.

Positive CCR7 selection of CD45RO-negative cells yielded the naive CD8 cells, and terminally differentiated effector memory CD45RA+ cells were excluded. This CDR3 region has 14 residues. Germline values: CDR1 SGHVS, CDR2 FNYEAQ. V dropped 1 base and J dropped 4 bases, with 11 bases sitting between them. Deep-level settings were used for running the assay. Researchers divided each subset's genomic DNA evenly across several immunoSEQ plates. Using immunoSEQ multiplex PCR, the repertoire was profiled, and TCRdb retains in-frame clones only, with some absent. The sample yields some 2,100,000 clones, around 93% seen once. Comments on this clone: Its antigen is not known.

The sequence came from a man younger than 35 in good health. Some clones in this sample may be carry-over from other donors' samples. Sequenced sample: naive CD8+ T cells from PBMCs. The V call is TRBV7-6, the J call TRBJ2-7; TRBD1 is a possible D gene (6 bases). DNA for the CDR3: TGTGCCAGCAGCTTAGGAGGGGGTGGGTACGAGCAGTACTTC. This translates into CASSLGGGGYEQYF.